This T cell receptor (beta chain) was sequenced during a study of CD8 T cells in ankylosing spondylitis. Points from the study as a whole: Made up of roughly 8 highly homologous variants, a TCR beta motif appeared characteristic of ankylosing spondylitis blood. Previously reported in reactive arthritis synovial fluid and blood were some of the motif variants. Disease-associated clones were reportedly significantly overrepresented in matched ankylosing spondylitis synovial fluid.

This clonotype showed up just a few times. The antigen is unknown. CDR3 length: 13 residues. Between the trimmed V and J ends, which lost 3 bases and 5 bases, there was a span of 14 bases. The germline V gene encodes CDR1 DFQATT and CDR2 SNEGSKA (reference sequence). As the method for making TCR beta libraries, quantitative 5'-RACE with molecular barcodes was used. TCRdb itself ran the 5' RACE reads through MiXCR, one entry per CDR3 protein. The sample consists of about 64,000 distinct CDR3 sequences, around 6.4% of them appearing once. This rearrangement joins TRBV20-1 to TRBJ2-7; unclear D gene. What was sequenced was synovial fluid, either unsorted or a sorted T cell fraction (not recorded which). The origin of this receptor is a male donor with ankylosing spondylitis. Written as DNA, the CDR3 is TGCAGTGCTAGTGTTCACCAAGGGCACGAGCAGTACTTC. Translated: CSASVHQGHEQYF.